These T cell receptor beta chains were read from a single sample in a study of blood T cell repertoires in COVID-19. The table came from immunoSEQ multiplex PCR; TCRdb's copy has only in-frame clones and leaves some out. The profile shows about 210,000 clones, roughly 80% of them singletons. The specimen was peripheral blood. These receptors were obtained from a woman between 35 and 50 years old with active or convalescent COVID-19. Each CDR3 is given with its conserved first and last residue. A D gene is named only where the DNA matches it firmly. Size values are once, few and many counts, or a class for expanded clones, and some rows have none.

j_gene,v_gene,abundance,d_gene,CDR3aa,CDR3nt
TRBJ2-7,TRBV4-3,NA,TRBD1,CASSQEIGTGSYEQYF,TGCGCCAGCAGCCAAGAAATTGGGACAGGGTCCTACGAGCAGTACTTC
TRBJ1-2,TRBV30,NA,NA,CAWSVSGLYGYTF,TGTGCCTGGAGTGTATCTGGACTGTATGGCTACACCTTC
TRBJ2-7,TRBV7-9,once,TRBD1,CASSFGQGEQYF,TGTGCCAGCAGCTTCGGACAGGGAGAGCAGTACTTC
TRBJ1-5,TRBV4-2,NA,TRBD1,CASSQQDRGEPQHF,TGTGCCAGCAGCCAACAAGACAGGGGAGAGCCCCAGCATTTT
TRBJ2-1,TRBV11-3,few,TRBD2,CASSLDVGSGSFGEQFF,TGTGCCAGCAGCTTAGATGTTGGTAGCGGGAGTTTTGGTGAGCAGTTCTTC
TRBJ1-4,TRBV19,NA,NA,CASMRGIATNEKLFF,TGTGCCAGTATGCGAGGGATTGCAACTAATGAAAAACTGTTTTTT
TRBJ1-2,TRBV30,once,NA,CAWRALTEGYTF,TGTGCCTGGAGAGCTTTGACAGAAGGCTACACCTTC
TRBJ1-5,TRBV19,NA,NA,CASTIGLDRNNQPQHF,TGTGCCAGTACTATAGGTCTTGACAGGAACAATCAGCCCCAGCATTTT
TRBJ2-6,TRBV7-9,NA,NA,CASSTGTGANVLTF,TGTGCCAGCAGTACGGGGACTGGGGCCAACGTCCTGACTTTC
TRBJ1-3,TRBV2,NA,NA,CASSESRAGNTIYF,TGTGCCAGCAGTGAGTCCAGGGCTGGAAACACCATATATTTT
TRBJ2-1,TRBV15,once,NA,CATSRDPNFYNEQFF,TGTGCCACCAGCAGAGATCCGAACTTTTACAATGAGCAGTTCTTC
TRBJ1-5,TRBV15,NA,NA,CATSRDRGGGAQPQHF,TGTGCCACCAGCAGAGACCGTGGGGGGGGCGCGCAGCCCCAGCATTTT
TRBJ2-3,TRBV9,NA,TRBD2,CASSVAASGSGTDTQYF,TGTGCCAGCAGCGTAGCGGCTAGCGGGAGCGGCACAGATACGCAGTATTTT
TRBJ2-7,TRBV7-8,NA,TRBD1,CASSLEVGTVYEQYF,TGTGCCAGCAGCTTAGAAGTGGGGACAGTCTACGAGCAGTACTTC
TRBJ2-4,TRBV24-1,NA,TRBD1,CATSDSTGGEGKNIQYF,TGTGCCACCAGTGATTCGACAGGGGGCGAGGGCAAAAACATTCAGTACTTC
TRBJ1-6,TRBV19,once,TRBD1,CASSLETGGARSPLHF,TGTGCCAGTAGTTTAGAGACAGGGGGCGCACGCTCACCCCTCCACTTT